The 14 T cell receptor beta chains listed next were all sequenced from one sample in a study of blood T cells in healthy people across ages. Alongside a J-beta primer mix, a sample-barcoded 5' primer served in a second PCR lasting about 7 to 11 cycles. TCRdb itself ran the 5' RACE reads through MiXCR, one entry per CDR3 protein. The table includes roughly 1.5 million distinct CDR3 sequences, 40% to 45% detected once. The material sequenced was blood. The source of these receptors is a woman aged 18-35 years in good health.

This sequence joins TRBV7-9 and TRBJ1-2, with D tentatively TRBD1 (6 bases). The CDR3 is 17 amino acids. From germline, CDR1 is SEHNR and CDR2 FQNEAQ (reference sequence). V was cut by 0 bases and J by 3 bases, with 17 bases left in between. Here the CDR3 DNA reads TGTGCCAGCAGCTTAGCGCGTGGCGACAGGCCCCACTATGGCTACACCTTC. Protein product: CASSLARGDRPHYGYTF.

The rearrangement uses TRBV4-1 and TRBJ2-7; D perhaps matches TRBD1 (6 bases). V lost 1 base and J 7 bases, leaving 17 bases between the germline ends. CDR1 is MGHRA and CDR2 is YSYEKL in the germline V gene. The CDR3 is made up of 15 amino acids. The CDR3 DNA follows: TGCGCCAGCAGCCAAGTAACAGGGTGTCGGTGGGAGCAGTACTTC. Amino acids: CASSQVTGCRWEQYF.

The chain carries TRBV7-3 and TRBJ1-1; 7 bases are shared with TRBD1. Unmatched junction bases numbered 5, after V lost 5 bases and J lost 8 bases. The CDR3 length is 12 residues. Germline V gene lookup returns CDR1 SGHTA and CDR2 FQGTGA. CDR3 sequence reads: CASSPTQGEAFF. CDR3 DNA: TGTGCCAGCAGCCCTACACAGGGGGAAGCTTTCTTT. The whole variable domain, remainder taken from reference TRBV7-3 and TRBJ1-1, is GAGVSQTPSNKVTEKGKYVELRCDPISGHTALYWYRQSLGQGPEFLIYFQGTGAADDSGLPNDRFFAVRPEGSVSTLKIQRTERGDSAVYLCASSPTQGEAFFGQGTRLTVV.

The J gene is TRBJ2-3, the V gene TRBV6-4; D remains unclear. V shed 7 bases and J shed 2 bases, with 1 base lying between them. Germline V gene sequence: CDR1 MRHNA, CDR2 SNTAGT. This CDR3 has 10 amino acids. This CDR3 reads CASITDTQYF. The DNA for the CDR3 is TGTGCCAGCATCACAGATACGCAGTATTTT.

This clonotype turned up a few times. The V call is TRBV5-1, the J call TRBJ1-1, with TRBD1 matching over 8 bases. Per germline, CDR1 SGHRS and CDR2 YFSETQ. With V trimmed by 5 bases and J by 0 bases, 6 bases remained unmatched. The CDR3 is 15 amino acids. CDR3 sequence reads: CASSYRGTLNTEAFF. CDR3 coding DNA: TGCGCCAGCAGTTACAGGGGGACATTGAACACTGAAGCTTTCTTT.

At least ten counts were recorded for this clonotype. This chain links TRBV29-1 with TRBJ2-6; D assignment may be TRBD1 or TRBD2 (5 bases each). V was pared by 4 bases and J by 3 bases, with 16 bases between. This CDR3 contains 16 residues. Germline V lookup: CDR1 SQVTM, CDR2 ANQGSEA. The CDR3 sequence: CSVGDVSRGGANVLTF. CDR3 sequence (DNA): TGCAGCGTTGGGGACGTATCCCGAGGTGGGGCCAACGTCCTGACTTTC.

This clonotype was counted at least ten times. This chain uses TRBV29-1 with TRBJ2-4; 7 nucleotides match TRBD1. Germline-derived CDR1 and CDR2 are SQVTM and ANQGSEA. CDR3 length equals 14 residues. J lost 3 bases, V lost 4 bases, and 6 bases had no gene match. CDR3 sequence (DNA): TGCAGCGTTGGCAGGGGGTTTGGCAAAAACATTCAGTACTTC. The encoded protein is CSVGRGFGKNIQYF.

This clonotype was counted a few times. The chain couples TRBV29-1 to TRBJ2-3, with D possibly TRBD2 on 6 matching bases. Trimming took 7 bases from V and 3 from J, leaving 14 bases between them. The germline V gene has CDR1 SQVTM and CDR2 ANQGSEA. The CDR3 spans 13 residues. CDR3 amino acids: CSGNTGGTDTQYF. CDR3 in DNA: TGCAGCGGTAACACCGGGGGAACAGATACGCAGTATTTT.

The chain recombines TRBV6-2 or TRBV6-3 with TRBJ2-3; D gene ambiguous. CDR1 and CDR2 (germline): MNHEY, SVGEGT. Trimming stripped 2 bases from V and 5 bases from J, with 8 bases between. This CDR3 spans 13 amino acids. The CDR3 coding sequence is TGTGCCAGCAGTTACGCTGGGGTAGATACGCAGTATTTT. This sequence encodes CASSYAGVDTQYF.

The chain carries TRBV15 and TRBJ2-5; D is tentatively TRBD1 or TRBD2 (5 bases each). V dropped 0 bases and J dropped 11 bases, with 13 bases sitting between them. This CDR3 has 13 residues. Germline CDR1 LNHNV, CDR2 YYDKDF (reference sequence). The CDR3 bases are TGTGCCACCAGCAGAGAGCGAGGGGATGAGCAGTACTTC. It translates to CATSRERGDEQYF.

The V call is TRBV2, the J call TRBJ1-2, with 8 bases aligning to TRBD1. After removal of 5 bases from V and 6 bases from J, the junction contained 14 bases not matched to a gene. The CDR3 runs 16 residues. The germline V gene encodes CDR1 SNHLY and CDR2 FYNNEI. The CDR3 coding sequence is TGTGCCAGCAGTCCTCTACGGACAGGGTCGGACCATGGCTACACCTTC. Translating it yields CASSPLRTGSDHGYTF.

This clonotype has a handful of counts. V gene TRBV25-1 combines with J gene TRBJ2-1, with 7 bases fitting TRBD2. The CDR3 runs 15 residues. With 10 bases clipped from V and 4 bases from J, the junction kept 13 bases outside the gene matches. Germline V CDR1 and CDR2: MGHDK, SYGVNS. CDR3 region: CATESRLGGYNEQFF. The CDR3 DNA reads TGTGCCACCGAAAGTAGGTTGGGAGGGTACAATGAGCAGTTCTTC.

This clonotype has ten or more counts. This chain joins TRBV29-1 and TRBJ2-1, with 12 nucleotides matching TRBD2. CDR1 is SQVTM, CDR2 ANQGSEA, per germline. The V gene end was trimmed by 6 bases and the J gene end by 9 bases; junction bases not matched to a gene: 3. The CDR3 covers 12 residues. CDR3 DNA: TGCAGCGTCGGACTAGCGGGGTGTGAGCAGTTCTTC. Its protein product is CSVGLAGCEQFF.

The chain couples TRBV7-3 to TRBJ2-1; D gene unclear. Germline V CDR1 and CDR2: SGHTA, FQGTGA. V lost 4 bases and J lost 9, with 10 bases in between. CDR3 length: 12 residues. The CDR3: CASSSHGREQFF. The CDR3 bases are TGTGCCAGCAGCTCCCATGGGCGTGAGCAGTTCTTC.